This passage covers 6 T cell receptor beta chains from one sample sequenced in a study of blood T cell repertoires in COVID-19 (TCRdb year 2020). The method behind the library was the immunoSEQ multiplex PCR assay. TCRdb took over this immuneACCESS table, retaining in-frame rearrangements with V and J assigned. Such tables are incomplete; in checked studies, under half of the missing clones stem from an unresolved V gene, and the remainder is unexplained. The sample profile shows 200,000 to 250,000 clones; approximately 87% of them were found once. The ten largest make up 6.2% of the sample. The sample taken for sequencing was peripheral blood. These receptors all come from a man in his sixties with acute or convalescent COVID-19.

The chain is built from TRBV7-2 and TRBJ2-1, with D tentatively TRBD2 (7 bases). CDR3 length: 17 residues. The V gene's germline CDR1 is SGHTA and CDR2 FQGNSA. V was shortened by 2 bases and J by 4 bases, with 18 bases between the two germline ends. The CDR3 here is CASSLLRGGGMYNEQFF. The CDR3 coding sequence is TGTGCCAGCAGCTTATTGAGGGGGGGAGGTATGTACAATGAGCAGTTCTTC.

V is TRBV30 and J is TRBJ2-2; D not resolved. The CDR3 consists of 13 residues. Trimming took 4 bases from V and 0 from J, leaving 6 bases between them. Germline V gene data show CDR1 as GTSNPN and CDR2 as SVGIG (reference sequence). CDR3 bases: TGTGCCTGGAAAGAGGCGAACACCGGGGAGCTGTTTTTT. Protein sequence: CAWKEANTGELFF.

This clone came up a few times. This chain joins TRBV4-2 and TRBJ2-7; 7 bases agree with TRBD2. The length of the CDR3 is 15 residues. Looked up from germline, CDR1 is LGHNA and CDR2 is YNFKEQ. The J segment lost 3 bases and the V segment lost 0 bases, leaving 5 bases of the junction unmatched. The CDR3 region is CASSQELGGGYEQYF. CDR3 coding DNA: TGTGCCAGCAGCCAAGAGCTAGGCGGGGGCTACGAGCAGTACTTC.

This clone was detected once. The chain has TRBV5-5 and TRBJ2-2; 8 bases fit TRBD2. Germline assignment: CDR1 SGHKS and CDR2 YYEKEE (reference sequence). The length of the CDR3 is 17 residues. V lost 4 bases, J lost 5 bases, and 13 bases stayed unmatched. The CDR3 region is CASSRISSGRVTGELFF. DNA of the CDR3: TGTGCCAGCAGCCGAATTTCTAGCGGGCGGGTAACCGGGGAGCTGTTTTTT. The full variable domain, with the rest looked up from reference TRBV5-5 and TRBJ2-2, is DAGVTQSPTHLIKTRGQQVTLRCSPISGHKSVSWYQQVLGQGPQFIFQYYEKEERGRGNFPDRFSARQFPNYSSELNVNALLLGDSALYLCASSRISSGRVTGELFFGEGSRLTVL.

V gene TRBV4-2 combines with J gene TRBJ2-7; D possibly corresponds to TRBD2 (6 bases). The CDR3 consists of 15 residues. Germline CDR1 is LGHNA and CDR2 is YNFKEQ. Trimming stripped 4 bases from V and 0 bases from J, with 13 bases between. The CDR3 is CASSPSAGSSYEQYF. DNA of the CDR3: TGTGCCAGCAGCCCTTCAGCGGGTAGCTCCTACGAGCAGTACTTC.

The chain combines TRBV6-2 or TRBV6-3 with TRBJ2-1, with D possibly matching TRBD2 (5 bases). The CDR3 runs to 17 residues. Trimming left V 0 bases short and J 3 bases short, with 15 bases between. Germline CDR1 and CDR2: MNHEY and SVGEGT. The CDR3 loop is CASSYSLREPIYNEQFF. The DNA for the CDR3 is TGTGCCAGCAGTTACTCGCTGAGGGAACCAATCTACAATGAGCAGTTCTTC.